This is a list of T cell receptor beta chains from one sample in a study of T cell responses to AZD1222 COVID-19 vaccine. Method: immunoSEQ multiplex PCR; TCRdb's copy keeps in-frame clones and lacks some. This table has 120,000 to 150,000 clones, under 95% appearing once. The sequencing used peripheral blood, collected on day 0 of AZD1222 vaccination. These receptor sequences come from an adult in good health. Both conserved end residues are part of each CDR3.

j_call v_call cdr3_aa
TRBJ2-7 TRBV28 CASSPLRGGGISEQYF
TRBJ2-7 TRBV27 CASSLSGTSSYEQYF
TRBJ2-1 TRBV11-2 CASSFTAIGWNEQFF
TRBJ1-2 TRBV7-9 CASSLGLDNYGYTF
TRBJ1-5 TRBV4-1 CASSQTWESRPHF
TRBJ1-4 TRBV6-2/TRBV6-3 CASSYTGTVNEKLFF
TRBJ1-6 TRBV6-6 CASKNRQDYNSPLHF
TRBJ2-2 TRBV29-1 CSVERIGANTGELFF
TRBJ1-5 TRBV19 CASSIAGGYIDQPQHF
TRBJ2-2 TRBV9 CASSPGLGAGAGELFF
TRBJ2-3 TRBV27 CASSLGLSTDTQYF
TRBJ2-3 TRBV9 CASSEYSGRAVDTQYF
TRBJ1-6 TRBV9 CASSVGGRMGSPLHF
TRBJ1-5 TRBV7-9 CASSRSNQPQHF
TRBJ1-2 TRBV7-9 CASSLESGATGYTF
TRBJ2-7 TRBV4-2 CASSSTSYEQYF
TRBJ1-5 TRBV30 CAWSGGFGQRYQPQHF
TRBJ1-1 TRBV28 CASSKGGARSTEAFF
TRBJ1-2 TRBV7-9 CASSGFAPDNYGYTF
TRBJ2-2 TRBV15 CATSRDGNRITGELFF
TRBJ2-7 TRBV6-5 CASSPGQGLYEQYF
TRBJ1-3 TRBV19 CASRDRVVTNSGNTIYF
TRBJ2-7 TRBV7-8 CASSLVYEQYF
TRBJ2-7 TRBV5-4 CASSGQGAYEQYF
TRBJ2-1 TRBV30 CAWSGSGNEQFF
TRBJ2-3 TRBV13 CASSSGLAGRTDTQYF
TRBJ2-2 TRBV7-9 CASSAVGLNTGELFF
TRBJ2-7 TRBV21-1 CARIVRAGVIRGSYEQYF
TRBJ1-1 TRBV6-5 CASNQREANTEAFF
TRBJ2-7 TRBV27 CASSLGSGGTYEQYF
TRBJ2-1 TRBV15 CATSRSPSSYNEQFF
TRBJ1-6 TRBV6-6 CASRGTNSPLHF
TRBJ2-1 TRBV27 CASIGIRGSYNEQFF
TRBJ2-2 TRBV4-3 CASSQEDRTNTGELFF
TRBJ2-5 TRBV7-2 CASSLALAGPPQETQYF